This TCR beta chain was captured in a study of multiple sclerosis patients with progressive multifocal leukoencephalopathy. Study background: Longitudinal control samples came from natalizumab-treated multiple sclerosis patients without PML.

Looked up from germline, CDR1 is SGHAT and CDR2 is FQNNGV. V lost 2 bases, J lost 6 bases, and 9 bases stayed unmatched. The CDR3 spans 16 residues. Spiked into each PCR were synthetic inline TR CDR3 controls of all V-J pairings. Assay: immunoSEQ multiplex PCR; the TCRdb copy retains only in-frame clones and omits some. Here the sample spans under 40,000 clones, around 93% being singletons. Specified time point: before natalizumab initiation. All patients had prior interferon beta, and all PML patients were female. T0 refers to blood drawn before natalizumab was first infused. The TCR was taken from a man aged 25-40 years with multiple sclerosis. The rearrangement uses TRBV11-2 and TRBJ2-3; 9 bases are shared with TRBD2. The sequenced sample was PBMCs. CDR3 DNA sequence: TGTGCCAGCAGCTTAAGACTAGCGGAGCCTATGGATACGCAGTATTTT. Translated, it gives CASSLRLAEPMDTQYF.